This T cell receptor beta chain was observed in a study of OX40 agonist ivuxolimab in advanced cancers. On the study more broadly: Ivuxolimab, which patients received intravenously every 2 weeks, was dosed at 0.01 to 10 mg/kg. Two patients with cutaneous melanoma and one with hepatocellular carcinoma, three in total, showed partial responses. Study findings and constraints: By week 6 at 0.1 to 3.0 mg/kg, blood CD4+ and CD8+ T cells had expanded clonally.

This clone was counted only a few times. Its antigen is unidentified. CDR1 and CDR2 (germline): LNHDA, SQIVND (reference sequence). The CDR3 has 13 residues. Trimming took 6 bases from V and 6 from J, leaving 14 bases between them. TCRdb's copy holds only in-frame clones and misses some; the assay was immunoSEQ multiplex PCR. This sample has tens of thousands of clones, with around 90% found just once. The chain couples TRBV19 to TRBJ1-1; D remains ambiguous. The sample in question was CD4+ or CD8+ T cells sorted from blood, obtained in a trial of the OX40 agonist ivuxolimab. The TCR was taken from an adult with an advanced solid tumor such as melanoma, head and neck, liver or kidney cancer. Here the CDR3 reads CASRLGPGPEAFF. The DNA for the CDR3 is TGTGCCAGTAGATTGGGTCCTGGCCCTGAAGCTTTCTTT.